This T cell receptor beta chain was sequenced in a study of blood T cell repertoires in COVID-19. CDR3 length: 17 amino acids. Germline-derived CDR1 and CDR2 are WNHNN and SYGVQD (reference sequence). Trimming pared 5 bases from V and 5 bases from J, leaving 19 bases between. Cohorts were determined from participant-reported clinical history. Exposed study participants had met a COVID-19 case within 2 weeks before entry. In the source study's methods: Nucleated cell counts were estimated from reference gene primer amplification. This table comes from immunoSEQ multiplex PCR, and its TCRdb copy is limited to in-frame clones, with some not included. That table supplies the V and J calls and clone size; D and trimming were determined from the DNA. The sample shows 350,000 to 500,000 clones, roughly 90% of them seen only once.

Sample: PBMCs or T cells enriched from blood (not recorded which). The V gene is TRBV10-1, the J gene TRBJ2-6, with D uncertain. The receptor's source is a woman aged 18-29 years who had been exposed to COVID-19. Here the CDR3 reads CASSLHQRQSRANVLTF. The CDR3 nucleotides read TGCGCCAGCAGTTTGCATCAAAGACAAAGTCGGGCCAACGTCCTGACTTTC.